One T cell receptor (beta chain) is described in this entry. The CDR3 totals 15 residues. Germline values: CDR1 LGHDT, CDR2 YNNKEL (reference sequence). V dropped 3 bases and J dropped 2; count of bases not matched to a gene: 5. The data are from a study of blood T cell repertoires in COVID-19. As for the study in general: Acute and convalescent COVID-19 samples came from the United States, Italy and Spain.

In the source study's methods: Amplification of reference gene primers provided the estimated nucleated cell counts. Sequencing was performed with immunoSEQ multiplex PCR; in TCRdb, only in-frame clones are kept and a portion is missing. The V and J calls and the clone size are those of that table, but D and trimming were determined from the DNA. The sample has roughly 200,000 clones; 87% are singletons. This chain links TRBV3-1 (or the pseudogene TRBV3-2) with TRBJ2-3; 7 bases are shared with TRBD1. Material for sequencing was peripheral blood. This sequence originates from a woman aged 18-35 years who had recovered from COVID-19. The CDR3 bases are TGTGCCAGCAGCCAGGCAGGGGGATTCACAGATACGCAGTATTTT. Its protein product is CASSQAGGFTDTQYF.